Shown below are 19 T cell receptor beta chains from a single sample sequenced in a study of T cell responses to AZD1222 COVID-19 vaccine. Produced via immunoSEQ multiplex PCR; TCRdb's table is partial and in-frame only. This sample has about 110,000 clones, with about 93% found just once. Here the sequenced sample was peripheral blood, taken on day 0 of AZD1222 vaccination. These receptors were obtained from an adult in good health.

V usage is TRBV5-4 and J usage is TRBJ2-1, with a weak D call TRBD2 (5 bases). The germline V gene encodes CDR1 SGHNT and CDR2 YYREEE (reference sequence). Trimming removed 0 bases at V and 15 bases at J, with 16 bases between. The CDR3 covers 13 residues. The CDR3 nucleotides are TGTGCCAGCAGCTTGGCTGATGGGCCGGGAAGGTTCTTC. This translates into CASSLADGPGRFF.

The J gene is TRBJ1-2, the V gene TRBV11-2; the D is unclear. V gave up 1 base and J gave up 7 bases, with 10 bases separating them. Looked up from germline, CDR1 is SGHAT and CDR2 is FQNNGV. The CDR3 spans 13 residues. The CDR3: CASSLGAVSGYTF. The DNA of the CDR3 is TGTGCCAGCAGCTTAGGGGCAGTTTCTGGCTACACCTTC. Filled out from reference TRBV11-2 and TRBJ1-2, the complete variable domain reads EAGVAQSPRYKIIEKRQSVAFWCNPISGHATLYWYQQILGQGPKLLIQFQNNGVVDDSQLPKDRFSAERLKGVDSTLKIQPAKLEDSAVYLCASSLGAVSGYTFGSGTRLTVV.

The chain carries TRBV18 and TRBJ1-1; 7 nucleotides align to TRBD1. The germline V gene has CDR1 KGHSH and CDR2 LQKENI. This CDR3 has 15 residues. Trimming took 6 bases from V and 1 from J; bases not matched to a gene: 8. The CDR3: CASSLGQARNTEAFF. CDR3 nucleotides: TGTGCCAGCTCTCTAGGACAGGCTAGGAACACTGAAGCTTTCTTT.

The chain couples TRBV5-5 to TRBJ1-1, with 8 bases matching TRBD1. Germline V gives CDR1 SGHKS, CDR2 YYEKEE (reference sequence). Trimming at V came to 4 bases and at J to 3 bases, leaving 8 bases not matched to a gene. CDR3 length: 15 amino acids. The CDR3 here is CASSATGGTDTEAFF. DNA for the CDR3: TGTGCCAGCAGCGCCACAGGGGGTACGGACACTGAAGCTTTCTTT.

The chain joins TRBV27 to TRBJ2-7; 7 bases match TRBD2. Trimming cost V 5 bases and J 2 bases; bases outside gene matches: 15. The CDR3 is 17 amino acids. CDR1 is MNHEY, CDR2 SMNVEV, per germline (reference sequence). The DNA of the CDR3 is TGTGCCAGCAGTCCTTCGAGAGGAGCGGGACGGACCTACGAGCAGTACTTC. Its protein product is CASSPSRGAGRTYEQYF.

CDR3: CASIKTQLNEKLFF. CDR3 nucleotides: TGTGCCAGCATAAAAACACAGCTTAATGAAAAACTGTTTTTT. This chain connects TRBV28 to TRBJ1-4, with D hard to call. The CDR3 loop spans 14 amino acids. The germline V gene has CDR1 MDHEN and CDR2 SYDVKM. Trimming stripped 7 bases from V and 4 bases from J, with 13 bases between.

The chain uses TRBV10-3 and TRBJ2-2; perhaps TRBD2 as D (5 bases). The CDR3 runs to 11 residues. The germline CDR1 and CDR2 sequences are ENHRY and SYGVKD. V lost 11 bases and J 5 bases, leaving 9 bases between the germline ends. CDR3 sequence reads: CAVRGTGELFF. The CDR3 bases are TGTGCCGTCCGCGGGACCGGGGAGCTGTTTTTT.

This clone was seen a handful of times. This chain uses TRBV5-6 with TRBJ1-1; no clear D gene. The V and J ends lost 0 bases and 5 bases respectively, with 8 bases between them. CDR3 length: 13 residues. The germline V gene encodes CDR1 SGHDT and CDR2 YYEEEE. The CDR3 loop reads CASSLGEFTEAFF. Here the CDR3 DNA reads TGTGCCAGCAGCTTGGGGGAATTTACTGAAGCTTTCTTT.

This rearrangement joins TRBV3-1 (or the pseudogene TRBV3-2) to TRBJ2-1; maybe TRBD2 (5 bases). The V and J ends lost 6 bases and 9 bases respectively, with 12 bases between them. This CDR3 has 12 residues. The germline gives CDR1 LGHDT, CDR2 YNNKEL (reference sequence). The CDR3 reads CASSMTEGEQFF. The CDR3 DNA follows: TGTGCCAGCAGTATGACCGAGGGTGAGCAGTTCTTC.

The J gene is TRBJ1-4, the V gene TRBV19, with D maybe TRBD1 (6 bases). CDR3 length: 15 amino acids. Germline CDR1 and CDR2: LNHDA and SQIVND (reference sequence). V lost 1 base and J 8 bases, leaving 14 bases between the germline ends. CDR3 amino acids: CASSIGPGGGEKLFF. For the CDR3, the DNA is TGTGCCAGTAGTATAGGGCCAGGTGGGGGCGAAAAACTGTTTTTT.

CDR3 amino acids: CASSIGGANTEAFF. As DNA, the CDR3 is TGTGCCAGTAGTATCGGGGGGGCGAACACTGAAGCTTTCTTT. The chain links TRBV19 to TRBJ1-1; TRBD1 is a possible D gene (6 bases). Looked up from germline, CDR1 is LNHDA and CDR2 is SQIVND (reference sequence). The CDR3 is 14 residues long. Trimming pared 3 bases from V and 1 base from J, leaving 9 bases between.

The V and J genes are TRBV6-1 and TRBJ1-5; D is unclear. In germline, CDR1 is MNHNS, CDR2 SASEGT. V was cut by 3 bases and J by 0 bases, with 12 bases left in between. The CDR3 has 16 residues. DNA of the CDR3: TGTGCCAGCAGTGACTGGACGCGGTATAGCAATCAGCCCCAGCATTTT. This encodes CASSDWTRYSNQPQHF.

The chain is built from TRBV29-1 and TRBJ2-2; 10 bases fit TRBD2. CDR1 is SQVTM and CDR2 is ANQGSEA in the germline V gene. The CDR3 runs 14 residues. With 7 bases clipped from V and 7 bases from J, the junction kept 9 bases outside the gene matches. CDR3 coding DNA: TGCAGCGGATCGCCGGGACTAGCGTTCGGGGAGCTGTTTTTT. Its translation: CSGSPGLAFGELFF.

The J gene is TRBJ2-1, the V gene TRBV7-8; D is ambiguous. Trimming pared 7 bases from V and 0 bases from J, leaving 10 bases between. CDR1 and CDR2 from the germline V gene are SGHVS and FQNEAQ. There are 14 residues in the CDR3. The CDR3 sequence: CASTLRTSYNEQFF. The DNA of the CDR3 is TGTGCCAGCACATTGAGGACCTCCTACAATGAGCAGTTCTTC.

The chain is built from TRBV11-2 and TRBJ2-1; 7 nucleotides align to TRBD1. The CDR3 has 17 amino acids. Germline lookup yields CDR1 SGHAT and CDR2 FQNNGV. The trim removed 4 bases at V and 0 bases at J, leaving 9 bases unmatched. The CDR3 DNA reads TGTGCCAGCAGCTCGAAGGGGGCTTCCCGCTCCTACAATGAGCAGTTCTTC. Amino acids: CASSSKGASRSYNEQFF.

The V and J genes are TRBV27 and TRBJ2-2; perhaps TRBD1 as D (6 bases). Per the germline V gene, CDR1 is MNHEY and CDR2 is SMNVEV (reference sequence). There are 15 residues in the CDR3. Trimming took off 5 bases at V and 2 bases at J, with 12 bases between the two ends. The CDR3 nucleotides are TGTGCCAGCAGTGGTGGGGGCGCTAACACCGGGGAGCTGTTTTTT. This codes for CASSGGGANTGELFF.

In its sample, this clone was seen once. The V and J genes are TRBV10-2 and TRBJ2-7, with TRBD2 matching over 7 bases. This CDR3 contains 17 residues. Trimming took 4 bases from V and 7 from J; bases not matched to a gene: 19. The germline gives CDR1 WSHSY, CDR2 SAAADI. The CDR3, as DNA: TGCGCCAGCAGTGTCAATCGGGGGGTCGGAAGGGGCGGGGAGCAGTACTTC. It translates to CASSVNRGVGRGGEQYF.

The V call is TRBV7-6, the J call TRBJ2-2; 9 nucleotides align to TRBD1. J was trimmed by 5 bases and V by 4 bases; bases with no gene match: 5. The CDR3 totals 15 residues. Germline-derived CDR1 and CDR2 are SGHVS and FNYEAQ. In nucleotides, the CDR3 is TGTGCCAGCAGCTCGGGACAGGGAGGGACCGGGGAGCTGTTTTTT. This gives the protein CASSSGQGGTGELFF.

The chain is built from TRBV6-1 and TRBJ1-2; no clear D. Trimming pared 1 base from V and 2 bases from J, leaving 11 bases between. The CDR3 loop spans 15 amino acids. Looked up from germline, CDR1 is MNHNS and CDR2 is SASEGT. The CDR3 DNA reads TGTGCCAGCAGTGAAGATCAGAACTCAAACTATGGCTACACCTTC. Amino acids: CASSEDQNSNYGYTF.